This is a list of T cell receptor beta chains from one sample in a study of CD8 T cells in Susac syndrome. Each CDR3 protein is one row after TCRdb ran MiXCR on the immunoSEQ multiplex PCR reads. Here the sample spans roughly 200,000 distinct CDR3 sequences, roughly 94% being singletons. Sequences were obtained from CD4+ T cells from PBMCs. The source is a human donor with Susac syndrome. The CDR3 runs from the conserved cysteine through the conserved F or W.

cdr3_aa: CASSRGTLSGYGYTF; j_call: TRBJ1-2; v_call: TRBV9
cdr3_aa: CASSVGQGSTEAFF; j_call: TRBJ1-1; v_call: TRBV6-4
cdr3_aa: CAWSAQGGQPQHF; j_call: TRBJ1-5; v_call: TRBV30
cdr3_aa: CASKERQLNTGELFF; j_call: TRBJ2-2; v_call: TRBV2
cdr3_aa: CASRLRRQGVMNTEAFF; j_call: TRBJ1-1; v_call: TRBV12-3/TRBV12-4
cdr3_aa: CASSWTSTDTQYF; j_call: TRBJ2-3; v_call: TRBV6-2/TRBV6-3
cdr3_aa: CASSLAGAETQYF; j_call: TRBJ2-5; v_call: TRBV12-3/TRBV12-4
cdr3_aa: CASTQGGRETQYF; j_call: TRBJ2-5; v_call: TRBV11-3
cdr3_aa: CASSLSDSNNQPQHF; j_call: TRBJ1-5; v_call: TRBV5-1
cdr3_aa: CASSLPGQVYGYTF; j_call: TRBJ1-2; v_call: TRBV28
cdr3_aa: CAWAAYNEQFF; j_call: TRBJ2-1; v_call: TRBV30
cdr3_aa: CASSVVGGEQFF; j_call: TRBJ2-1; v_call: TRBV9
cdr3_aa: CSGVARGRTEAFF; j_call: TRBJ1-1; v_call: TRBV20-1
cdr3_aa: CASSQGIPGQGGSFPLHF; j_call: TRBJ1-6; v_call: TRBV3-1
cdr3_aa: CASSELIAGLHAGEQYF; j_call: TRBJ2-7; v_call: TRBV28
cdr3_aa: CASSHPPQSGANVLTF; j_call: TRBJ2-6; v_call: TRBV4-1
cdr3_aa: CAWSPKTGGAGYNSPLHF; j_call: TRBJ1-6; v_call: TRBV30
cdr3_aa: CASSLAIGYEQYF; j_call: TRBJ2-7; v_call: TRBV7-9
cdr3_aa: CATSSEASGIKKTQYF; j_call: TRBJ2-5; v_call: TRBV15
cdr3_aa: CSARDRPAGGYTF; j_call: TRBJ1-2; v_call: TRBV20-1
cdr3_aa: CAWRTGLDTQYF; j_call: TRBJ2-3; v_call: TRBV30
cdr3_aa: CASRDRGNYEQYF; j_call: TRBJ2-7; v_call: TRBV6-5
cdr3_aa: CSATPRDKGTGELFF; j_call: TRBJ2-2; v_call: TRBV20-1
cdr3_aa: CSAGTLMDNEQFF; j_call: TRBJ2-1; v_call: TRBV20-1
cdr3_aa: CASSPLGTDTQYF; j_call: TRBJ2-3; v_call: TRBV18
cdr3_aa: CASSYVGHTDTQYF; j_call: TRBJ2-3; v_call: TRBV6-2/TRBV6-3
cdr3_aa: CAWSDRTGASTDTQYF; j_call: TRBJ2-3; v_call: TRBV30
cdr3_aa: CASSRPGLTNTEAFF; j_call: TRBJ1-1; v_call: TRBV12-3/TRBV12-4
cdr3_aa: CASSQDWAGVGYGYTF; j_call: TRBJ1-2; v_call: TRBV4-1
cdr3_aa: CASSGAGGFYNEQFF; j_call: TRBJ2-1; v_call: TRBV5-6
cdr3_aa: CSARPTDTYNEQFF; j_call: TRBJ2-1; v_call: TRBV20-1
cdr3_aa: CASSLASGGTDEQFF; j_call: TRBJ2-1; v_call: TRBV5-1
cdr3_aa: CASSFDPEQFF; j_call: TRBJ2-1; v_call: TRBV5-1
cdr3_aa: CASRAGQEATEAFF; j_call: TRBJ1-1; v_call: TRBV5-1
cdr3_aa: CASSPPGDSYEQYF; j_call: TRBJ2-7; v_call: TRBV18
cdr3_aa: CSATRGEETQYF; j_call: TRBJ2-5; v_call: TRBV20-1
cdr3_aa: CASSSYRERGATYNEQFF; j_call: TRBJ2-1; v_call: TRBV27
cdr3_aa: CATSARQAGSYEQYF; j_call: TRBJ2-7; v_call: TRBV15
cdr3_aa: CASDTKNIQYF; j_call: TRBJ2-4; v_call: TRBV2